This T cell receptor (beta chain) is from a study of blood T cell repertoires in COVID-19. Overall study context: Both acute and convalescent COVID-19 samples were obtained from the United States, Italy and Spain.

CDR1 and CDR2 from the germline V gene are SGHTA and FQGTGA. V was clipped by 2 bases and J by 6 bases; unmatched bases: 15. The CDR3 is 18 residues long. In the authors' workflow: Estimates of nucleated cell counts were drawn from the amplification of reference gene primers. Generated by immunoSEQ multiplex PCR, the TCRdb table keeps only in-frame clones and is missing some. D and trimming were read from the DNA, whereas the V and J calls and clone size are those reported in that table. The sample lists hundreds of thousands of clones, 70% to 90% occurring once. V usage is TRBV7-3 and J usage is TRBJ2-1; 8 bases line up with TRBD2. The receptor's source is a woman aged 45-65 years who had recovered from COVID-19. The sequencing sample was made of peripheral blood. Written as DNA, the CDR3 is TGTGCCAGCAGCTTATTTGGCCTTACTAGCGGAGCGGGCAATGAGCAGTTCTTC. Translation gives CASSLFGLTSGAGNEQFF. Filled out from reference TRBV7-3 and TRBJ2-1, the complete variable domain reads GAGVSQTPSNKVTEKGKYVELRCDPISGHTALYWYRQSLGQGPEFLIYFQGTGAADDSGLPNDRFFAVRPEGSVSTLKIQRTERGDSAVYLCASSLFGLTSGAGNEQFFGPGTRLTVL.